The 28 T cell receptor beta chains below all came from one sample that was sequenced in a study of blood T cell repertoires in COVID-19. The data were produced by immunoSEQ multiplex PCR, yet TCRdb's version contains in-frame clones alone and is incomplete. In the table there are roughly 430,000 clones, 88% of which are singletons. What was sequenced was PBMCs or T cells enriched from blood (not recorded which). The source is a woman between 40 and 55 years old with acute COVID-19.

The chain links TRBV12-5 to TRBJ1-1; 10 bases line up with TRBD1. The junction had 3 bases not matched to a gene; V was cut back by 4 bases and J by 4 bases. This CDR3 contains 14 residues. In germline, CDR1 is LGHNT, CDR2 FRNRAP. In DNA form, the CDR3 reads TGTGCTAGTGGTTCTGGGACAGGGGTCACTGAAGCTTTCTTT. It is translated as CASGSGTGVTEAFF.

The rearrangement links TRBV29-1 to TRBJ1-2; D gene uncertain. Between the trimmed V and J ends, which lost 0 bases and 7 bases, there was a span of 12 bases. CDR1 and CDR2 (germline): SQVTM, ANQGSEA. CDR3 length: 13 amino acids. The CDR3 spells CSVEDTGARGYTF. As DNA, the CDR3 is TGCAGCGTTGAAGATACGGGAGCCCGTGGCTACACCTTC.

CDR3: CASSVGRVNSPLHF. CDR3 coding DNA: TGTGCCAGCAGCGTAGGGAGGGTTAATTCACCCCTCCACTTT. The rearrangement uses TRBV7-9 and TRBJ1-6, with unresolved D. The CDR3 has 14 residues. V was trimmed by 5 bases and J by 6 bases, leaving 11 bases between them. Germline V gene lookup returns CDR1 SEHNR and CDR2 FQNEAQ (reference sequence).

The gene calls are TRBV7-2 and TRBJ1-2; maybe TRBD1 (5 bases). The V end was cut by 5 bases, the J end by 0 bases, with 16 bases between. This CDR3 is built from 16 residues. Germline CDR1 SGHTA, CDR2 FQGNSA. Written as DNA, the CDR3 is TGTGCCAGCAGCACTACCGGGACTCAGACTAACTATGGCTACACCTTC. This encodes CASSTTGTQTNYGYTF.

The chain employs TRBV24-1 and TRBJ1-2; TRBD1 agrees at 7 bases. The CDR3 totals 15 residues. Trimming took 0 bases from V and 4 from J; bases not matched to a gene: 4. Germline V CDR1 and CDR2: KGHDR, SFDVKD. The CDR3 protein is CATSDLYQGVYGYTF. The CDR3 DNA is TGTGCCACCAGTGATTTGTATCAGGGGGTCTATGGCTACACCTTC.

The V gene is TRBV11-2, the J gene TRBJ2-7; D gene uncertain. This CDR3 is 14 amino acids long. Trimming took 2 bases from V and 6 from J, leaving 14 bases between them. CDR1 is SGHAT and CDR2 is FQNNGV in the germline V gene. In DNA form, the CDR3 reads TGTGCCAGCAGCTTATCGATCTTGGCTCTCGAGCAGTACTTC. As protein: CASSLSILALEQYF.

The sample holds one count of this clone. This rearrangement joins TRBV4-1 to TRBJ2-1, with 7 bases matching TRBD2. The V gene's germline CDR1 is MGHRA and CDR2 YSYEKL. J lost 6 bases, V lost 0 bases, and 8 bases had no gene match. The CDR3 is 16 amino acids. DNA for the CDR3: TGCGCCAGCAGCCAAGATGGGGGGGGGACCTCCAATGAGCAGTTCTTC. Amino acid sequence: CASSQDGGGTSNEQFF.

A single count supports this clone. The gene calls are TRBV5-4 and TRBJ1-4, with TRBD1 identical over 7 bases. Losses at the gene ends were 3 bases for V and 7 bases for J; bases not matched to a gene: 6. The CDR3 sequence is 14 residues long. The germline gives CDR1 SGHNT, CDR2 YYREEE (reference sequence). The CDR3 sequence: CASSSTGFSEKLFF. CDR3 sequence (DNA): TGTGCCAGCAGCTCGACAGGGTTTAGTGAAAAACTGTTTTTT.

The chain couples TRBV5-1 to TRBJ1-1; TRBD1 is a possible D gene (6 bases). CDR3 length: 16 residues. V lost 5 bases and J 2 bases, leaving 19 bases between the germline ends. In germline, CDR1 is SGHRS, CDR2 YFSETQ. CDR3 region: CASRPRPDRSNTEAFF. Written as DNA, the CDR3 is TGCGCCAGCAGGCCCCGGCCGGACAGATCAAACACTGAAGCTTTCTTT.

The rearrangement joins TRBV30 to TRBJ1-1, with D unresolved. The V gene lost 5 bases and the J gene lost 3 bases, with 13 bases spanning the gap. Germline-derived CDR1 and CDR2 are GTSNPN and SVGIG (reference sequence). This CDR3 spans 13 amino acids. The CDR3 protein is CAWQRVWDTEAFF. DNA for the CDR3: TGTGCCTGGCAGAGGGTTTGGGACACTGAAGCTTTCTTT. Drawing the rest from reference TRBV30 and TRBJ1-1, the complete variable domain is SQTIHQWPATLVQPVGSPLSLECTVEGTSNPNLYWYRQAAGRGLQLLFYSVGIGQISSEVPQNLSASRPQDRQFILSSKKLLLSDSGFYLCAWQRVWDTEAFFGQGTRLTVV.

The V and J genes are TRBV5-6 and TRBJ2-5; D gene uncertain. Trimming removed 1 base from V and 3 bases from J, with 10 bases in between. CDR3 length equals 14 residues. The germline V gene has CDR1 SGHDT and CDR2 YYEEEE. The CDR3 protein is CASSLPTPEETQYF. The CDR3 DNA is TGTGCCAGCAGCTTGCCGACTCCGGAAGAGACCCAGTACTTC.

V is TRBV4-1 and J is TRBJ1-4; D call uncertain. The V gene lost 5 bases and the J gene lost 7 bases, with 11 bases spanning the gap. The germline CDR1 and CDR2 sequences are MGHRA and YSYEKL. This CDR3 contains 13 residues. The CDR3 DNA sequence: TGCGCCAGCAGCAGAGGGAGTGCTGAAAAACTGTTTTTT. Its translation is CASSRGSAEKLFF.

The chain links TRBV5-1 to TRBJ2-3; D may be TRBD2 (5 bases). CDR1 is SGHRS, CDR2 YFSETQ, per germline. The CDR3 has 14 amino acids. V was cut by 0 bases and J by 4 bases, with 9 bases left in between. CDR3 in amino acids: CASSLGGWADTQYF. The CDR3 DNA reads as TGCGCCAGCAGCTTGGGCGGGTGGGCAGATACGCAGTATTTT.

The rearrangement joins TRBV20-1 to TRBJ1-2; D remains unclear. Trimming removed 3 bases at V and 2 bases at J, with 13 bases between. Germline V CDR1 and CDR2: DFQATT, SNEGSKA (reference sequence). This CDR3 contains 14 residues. CDR3 nucleotides: TGCAGTGCTAGTTCAGGTCCCTACAACTATGGCTACACCTTC. Protein sequence: CSASSGPYNYGYTF.

This clone was seen a few times. This rearrangement joins TRBV12-3 or TRBV12-4 to TRBJ2-3; D uncertain. V lost 6 bases to trimming and J lost 0 bases, with 7 bases between them. The CDR3 has 13 amino acids. The CDR3 is CASRPTSTDTQYF. The CDR3 DNA reads TGTGCCAGCAGGCCGACTAGCACAGATACGCAGTATTTT.

This clone was recorded once. This chain uses TRBV3-1 (or the pseudogene TRBV3-2) with TRBJ1-2; TRBD1 might be the D (5 bases). This CDR3 is built from 13 residues. Trimming removed 1 base at V and 7 bases at J, with 10 bases between. CDR1 is LGHDT, CDR2 YNNKEL, per germline (reference sequence). The CDR3 loop reads CASSQAGLGGYTF. CDR3 coding DNA: TGTGCCAGCAGCCAAGCAGGGCTAGGTGGCTACACCTTC.

Comments on this clone: At the DNA level, this CDR3 is encoded by other sequences in the same sample as well. The rearrangement joins TRBV7-9 to TRBJ2-3; 8 bases map to TRBD1. Germline lookup yields CDR1 SEHNR and CDR2 FQNEAQ (reference sequence). Losses at the gene ends were 5 bases for V and 1 base for J; bases not matched to a gene: 5. The CDR3 loop spans 15 amino acids. CDR3 amino acids: CASSRQGAGTDTQYF. The CDR3 DNA sequence: TGTGCCAGCAGCCGGCAGGGGGCTGGCACAGATACGCAGTATTTT.

The rearrangement links TRBV29-1 to TRBJ2-3; 9 bases are shared with TRBD1. Germline trimming cut 6 bases from V and 3 bases from J; bases unmatched to any gene: 4. The germline V gene has CDR1 SQVTM and CDR2 ANQGSEA. The CDR3 contains 13 residues. The CDR3: CSVFGQGTDTQYF. Here the CDR3 DNA reads TGCAGCGTCTTTGGACAGGGGACAGATACGCAGTATTTT.

The rearrangement joins TRBV30 to TRBJ2-7; tentative D call: TRBD2 (5 bases). This CDR3 contains 14 residues. Looked up from germline, CDR1 is GTSNPN and CDR2 is SVGIG (reference sequence). V was cut by 0 bases and J by 4 bases, with 13 bases left in between. As DNA, the CDR3 is TGTGCCTGGAGTGTCCGGGGAGTACCATACGAGCAGTACTTC. This sequence encodes CAWSVRGVPYEQYF.

The chain uses TRBV7-2 and TRBJ1-1; 7 positions agree with TRBD1. This CDR3 has 15 residues. The germline V gene encodes CDR1 SGHTA and CDR2 FQGNSA. With 5 bases clipped from V and 4 bases from J, the junction kept 10 bases outside the gene matches. CDR3 residues: CASSGTGAVGTEAFF. The CDR3 DNA sequence: TGTGCCAGCAGCGGAACAGGGGCGGTAGGCACTGAAGCTTTCTTT.

This clone appeared a single time. The chain couples TRBV4-1 to TRBJ1-6; D unresolved. CDR3 length: 16 residues. V gave up 2 bases and J gave up 0 bases, with 8 bases separating them. CDR1 is MGHRA, CDR2 YSYEKL, per germline. The CDR3 DNA is TGCGCCAGCAGCCAATACTCGAACTCCTATAATTCACCCCTCCACTTT. It codes for CASSQYSNSYNSPLHF.

The V and J genes are TRBV15 and TRBJ1-5; maybe TRBD1 (5 bases). Trimming took off 5 bases at V and 2 bases at J, with 13 bases between the two ends. CDR1 and CDR2 (germline): LNHNV, YYDKDF (reference sequence). This CDR3 is built from 15 residues. DNA of the CDR3: TGTGCCACCAGCGGTAGAGGAGGGGGCAATCAGCCCCAGCATTTT. It is translated as CATSGRGGGNQPQHF.

The V call is TRBV27, the J call TRBJ1-4; TRBD1 matches at 7 bases. The CDR3 sequence is 14 residues long. Trimming at V came to 6 bases and at J to 1 base, leaving 2 bases not matched to a gene. Germline V lookup: CDR1 MNHEY, CDR2 SMNVEV (reference sequence). CDR3 loop: CASRHRGTNEKLFF. DNA for the CDR3: TGTGCCAGCAGGCACAGGGGAACTAATGAAAAACTGTTTTTT.

This sequence joins TRBV5-6 and TRBJ2-3, with 9 bases identical to TRBD2. CDR3 length equals 15 residues. J was trimmed by 1 base and V by 4 bases; bases with no gene match: 4. Germline-derived CDR1 and CDR2 are SGHDT and YYEEEE. Here the CDR3 reads CASSLRTSGTDTQYF. CDR3 coding DNA: TGTGCCAGCAGCCTGAGGACTAGCGGCACAGATACGCAGTATTTT.

The V gene is TRBV3-1 (or the pseudogene TRBV3-2), the J gene TRBJ1-2, with 7 positions matching TRBD1. V trimming: 4 bases; J trimming: 4 bases; junction bases outside the gene matches: 6. Germline loops: CDR1 LGHDT, CDR2 YNNKEL (reference sequence). This CDR3 spans 14 amino acids. In DNA form, the CDR3 reads TGTGCCAGCAGCCGACCGGGACAGCGCTATGGCTACACCTTC. This encodes CASSRPGQRYGYTF.

CDR3 amino acids: CASSLVDSFNEQFF. CDR3 nucleotide sequence: TGCGCCAGCAGCTTGGTGGACAGTTTCAATGAGCAGTTCTTC. J is TRBJ2-1 and V is TRBV5-1, with D maybe TRBD1 (6 bases). The V end was cut by 0 bases, the J end by 6 bases, with 10 bases between. CDR1 and CDR2 from the germline V gene are SGHRS and YFSETQ. The CDR3 runs to 14 residues. The full variable domain, its missing parts supplied by reference TRBV5-1 and TRBJ2-1, is KAGVTQTPRYLIKTRGQQVTLSCSPISGHRSVSWYQQTPGQGLQFLFEYFSETQRNKGNFPGRFSGRQFSNSRSEMNVSTLELGDSALYLCASSLVDSFNEQFFGPGTRLTVL.

The V gene is TRBV2, the J gene TRBJ2-2, with a weak D call TRBD1 (5 bases). Germline lookup yields CDR1 SNHLY and CDR2 FYNNEI. The CDR3 has 14 residues. Deletions cut 3 bases from V and 1 base from J, with 6 bases between. CDR3 DNA sequence: TGTGCCAGCAGTGACAGGGTGAACACCGGGGAGCTGTTTTTT. It specifies CASSDRVNTGELFF.

The rearrangement links TRBV5-1 to TRBJ2-3; D is perhaps TRBD1 (6 bases). V dropped 2 bases and J dropped 0 bases, with 13 bases sitting between them. The CDR3 length is 16 residues. CDR1 and CDR2 (germline): SGHRS, YFSETQ. The CDR3 DNA reads TGCGCCAGCAGCTTCGGACAGTATACTAGCACAGATACGCAGTATTTT. As protein: CASSFGQYTSTDTQYF.